This TCR beta chain was recorded in a study of T cells in tumors after PD-1 blockade. Study at large: Each patient got pembrolizumab 200 mg every 3 weeks or cemiplimab 350 mg every 2 weeks. Daily vismodegib 150 mg continued in a subset of anti-PD-1-treated patients.

Method: immunoSEQ multiplex PCR; TCRdb's copy keeps in-frame clones and lacks some. Seen here are about 8,500 clones, about 59% observed once, and the top ten hold approximately 4.5%. Findings and limits, study-wide: Clonal replacement was seen across treatment, not between pre-treatment samples.

A word on this clone: No antigen is known for it.

Germline V gives CDR1 SGHRS, CDR2 YFSETQ. There are 12 residues in the CDR3. V was pared by 5 bases and J by 6 bases, with 11 bases between. The material sequenced was tumor tissue, taken after anti-PD-1 treatment. This chain links TRBV5-1 with TRBJ1-2; D is uncertain. The clonotype originates from a human donor with basal cell carcinoma. DNA of the CDR3: TGCGCCAGCAGTCCCGGGGAGAATGGCTACACCTTC. This translates into CASSPGENGYTF.